Given below is one TCR beta chain in context. The antigen is not known. Germline values: CDR1 SGHRS, CDR2 YFSETQ. The V and J ends lost 4 bases and 5 bases, in that order; junction bases with no gene match: 9. The CDR3 covers 14 residues. The data were produced by immunoSEQ multiplex PCR, yet TCRdb's version contains in-frame clones alone and is incomplete. The sample has some 450,000 clones, 90% seen once. The record originates from a study of Ad26.COV2.S vaccination and SARS-CoV-2 variants. As for the study in general: Doses of Ad26.COV2.S were injected into muscle once or twice, 56 days apart.

Treatment meaning: 15 to 20 received Ad26.COV2.S at low or high dose, single or two shots; about 5 received placebo; per-sample allocation not given. Material that was analyzed had been drawn on day 63 after the first vaccine or placebo injection. Donor was an adult aged 18-55 years in Boston. General observations from the study: Possibly, TCR breadth and depth analyses underestimated total T cell responses. Breadth, reportedly substantial, characterized the spike-specific CD8+ and CD4+ T cell responses after vaccination.

Sequencing was performed on peripheral blood, taken in a trial of Ad26.COV2.S vaccine versus placebo. The chain is built from TRBV5-1 and TRBJ2-7; 7 bases match TRBD1. The receptor was isolated from a person between 18 and 59 years old who received the Ad26.COV2.S COVID-19 vaccine or a placebo. CDR3 protein: CASSPGATGNEQYF. CDR3 sequence (DNA): TGCGCCAGCAGCCCCGGGGCGACAGGGAACGAGCAGTACTTC. The full variable domain, in which reference TRBV5-1 and TRBJ2-7 provide the parts outside the CDR3, is KAGVTQTPRYLIKTRGQQVTLSCSPISGHRSVSWYQQTPGQGLQFLFEYFSETQRNKGNFPGRFSGRQFSNSRSEMNVSTLELGDSALYLCASSPGATGNEQYFGPGTRLTVT.